This entry is about one T cell receptor (beta chain). Antigen unknown. Germline V gives CDR1 SNHLY, CDR2 FYNNEI. The CDR3 extends over 12 amino acids. Via 5' RACE with UMI labels, TRB cDNA libraries were prepared. TCRdb re-called the 5' RACE reads and shows each CDR3 protein once, DNA omitted. The table for this sample gives about 39,000 distinct CDR3 sequences. The data were obtained in a study of CXCR3-negative and CXCR3-positive naive CD8 T cells. Study summary: Summed over all libraries, TRB reads came to 130 million to 150 million, with about 1.5 +/- 0.3 million per library. Study conclusions and caveats: Memory cells showed distinct TRBV-TRBJ patterns, while the two naive subsets matched.

Sequencing input: memory CD8+ T cells from blood. The clonotype was recovered from a human donor in good health. Some clones in this sample may be carry-over from other donors' samples. The chain carries TRBV2 and TRBJ2-7; TCRdb names TRBD1, which stays unverified in the absence of DNA. The CDR3 sequence: CASGGSSYEQYF.